This T cell receptor (beta chain) was identified in a study of Graves' ophthalmopathy and Graves' hyperthyroidism. Whole-study context: Stable hyperthyroidism meant no progression to ophthalmopathy within 18 months of follow-up.

Note on this clonotype: Its antigen is not identified. Sequence at one end of the junction differs from germline and may be a read error.

Amplified TCR beta CDR3 regions were obtained using RNA transcripts as template. The workflow started with a first-round RT-PCR run with HTBI primers and then moved on to a second-round multiplex PCR. From the multiplex PCR reads, TCRdb called clonotypes with MiXCR, one entry per CDR3 protein. The sample shows about 1.2 million distinct CDR3 sequences, about 35% of them seen only once. Findings of the study overall: The model predicted progression of ophthalmopathy with a sensitivity of roughly 70%, and its specificity was approximately 77%.

This CDR3 comprises 15 residues. The germline CDR1 and CDR2 sequences are SGHTA and FQGTGA. Only newly diagnosed hyperthyroidism patients aged 18 to 65, with under 2 months' duration, were enrolled. Other autoimmune diseases, uncontrolled infections, pregnancy or lactation led to the exclusion of patients. The rearrangement joins TRBV7-3 to TRBJ1-1; TRBD1 is a possible D gene (5 bases). The sample was peripheral blood or thyroid tissue (not recorded which). The sequence came from an adult man with Graves' hyperthyroidism. CDR3 nucleotide sequence: TGCGCCAGCAGCCAAGAGGGACGGGCGAACACTGAAGCTTTCTTT. Translation: CASSQEGRANTEAFF. The entire variable domain, with the rest obtained from reference TRBV7-3 and TRBJ1-1, is as follows: GAGVSQTPSNKVTEKGKYVELRCDPISGHTALYWYRQSLGQGPEFLIYFQGTGAADDSGLPNDRFFAVRPEGSVSTLKIQRTERGDSAVYLCASSQEGRANTEAFFGQGTRLTVV.